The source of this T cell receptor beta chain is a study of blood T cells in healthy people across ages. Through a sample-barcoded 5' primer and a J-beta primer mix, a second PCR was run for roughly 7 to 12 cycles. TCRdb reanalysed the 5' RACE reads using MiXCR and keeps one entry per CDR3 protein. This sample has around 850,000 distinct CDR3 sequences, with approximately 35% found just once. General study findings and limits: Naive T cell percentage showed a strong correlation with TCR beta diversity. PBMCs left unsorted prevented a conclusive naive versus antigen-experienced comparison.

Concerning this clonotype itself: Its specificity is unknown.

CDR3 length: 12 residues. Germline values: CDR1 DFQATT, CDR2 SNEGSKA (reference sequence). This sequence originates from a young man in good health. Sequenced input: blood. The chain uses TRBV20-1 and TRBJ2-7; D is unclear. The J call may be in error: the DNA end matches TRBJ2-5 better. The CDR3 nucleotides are TGCAGTGCTAGAGAGGTGGCAGAGACCCAGTACTTC. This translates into CSAREVAETQYF.